Listed below are T cell receptor beta chains from one sample, sequenced in a study of cytomegalovirus exposure and HLA in healthy donors. Some clones are missing from TCRdb's copy, which holds only in-frame ones; the method was immunoSEQ multiplex PCR. In the table there are roughly 100,000 clones, 80% to 90% of which are singletons. Sequencing was done on a sample of PBMCs. All receptors derive from a man aged 25 to 40 in good health and CMV-seropositive. Both conserved end residues are part of each CDR3. The D gene is left open where the match is weak. Part of the rows lack a size; the others show once, few, many or a class for expanded clones.

V gene	clone size	D gene	J gene	CDR3 DNA	CDR3 protein
TRBV6-4	NA	TRBD2	TRBJ2-1	TGTGCCAGCAGCCCTCAGGGAGCGGGAGATTTCGTCCATGAGCAGTTCTTC	CASSPQGAGDFVHEQFF
TRBV6-5	few	NA	TRBJ1-1	TGTGCCAGCAGTTACTCGACTCCACAGGTGAACACTGAAGCTTTCTTT	CASSYSTPQVNTEAFF
TRBV6-1	NA	TRBD2	TRBJ2-7	TGTGCCAGCAGCCCTGCGGGACTAGCGGGTGAGCAGTACTTC	CASSPAGLAGEQYF
TRBV4-1	NA	TRBD2	TRBJ2-5	TGCGCCAGCAGCCAAGGGGCACTAGCGGGAGTTGTTACGGAGACCCAGTACTTC	CASSQGALAGVVTETQYF
TRBV5-1	NA	TRBD1	TRBJ1-2	TGCGCCAGCAGCTTGGATCCCGGGACAGCTTATGGCTACACCTTC	CASSLDPGTAYGYTF
TRBV5-4	NA	TRBD1	TRBJ2-1	TGTGCCAGCAGCTTGGGGGAACCGGGACAGGGGGCGCGGAATGAGCAGTTCTTC	CASSLGEPGQGARNEQFF
TRBV6-5	NA	NA	TRBJ1-4	TGTGCCAGCAGTTACGAGGGGGCAACTAATGAAAAACTGTTTTTT	CASSYEGATNEKLFF
TRBV6-1	many	TRBD1	TRBJ1-5	TGTGCCAGCAGTACAGGGGATTACCAGCCCCAGCATTTT	CASSTGDYQPQHF
TRBV14	NA	NA	TRBJ2-7	TGTGCCAGCAGCCAAGAGGTCGGCTACGAGCAGTACTTC	CASSQEVGYEQYF
TRBV19	NA	TRBD1	TRBJ2-2	TGTGCCAGTATCCGACAGGGGAACACCGGGGAGCTGTTTTTT	CASIRQGNTGELFF
TRBV7-9	NA	NA	TRBJ2-6	TGTGCCAGCAGCCCATTTGGGCAGAATTCTGGGGCCAACGTCCTGACTTTC	CASSPFGQNSGANVLTF
TRBV5-4	NA	TRBD2	TRBJ2-1	TGTGCCAGCAGCCAAAGCGGGGGGAACAATGAGCAGTTCTTC	CASSQSGGNNEQFF
TRBV30	NA	NA	TRBJ2-7	TGTGCCTGGAGCGGGACTCTTTCCTACGAGCAGTACTTC	CAWSGTLSYEQYF
TRBV19	NA	TRBD2	TRBJ2-1	TGTGCCAGCACCCCCGGGACTAGCGGTTACAATGAGCAGTTCTTC	CASTPGTSGYNEQFF
TRBV7-9	NA	NA	TRBJ1-5	TGTGCCAGCAGCCACCAAACGGCGGCCACGCACAATCAGCCCCAGCATTTT	CASSHQTAATHNQPQHF
TRBV6-5	NA	TRBD1	TRBJ1-6	TGTGCCAGCAGTTGGACAGGCTCGAAATCACCCCTCCACTTT	CASSWTGSKSPLHF
TRBV2	few	TRBD1	TRBJ1-2	TGTGCCAGCACGGGGACAGGGGCAACGGATGGCTACACCTTC	CASTGTGATDGYTF
TRBV19	NA	NA	TRBJ2-7	TGTGCCAGTAGTCTGGACAGTTACGAGCAGTACTTC	CASSLDSYEQYF
TRBV15	NA	NA	TRBJ2-5	TGTGCCACCAGCAGAGGTGTTCAGGGGAGAAACCAAGAGACCCAGTACTTC	CATSRGVQGRNQETQYF
TRBV5-1	NA	NA	TRBJ1-2	TGCGCCAGCAGCCCACAAGTCAACTATGGCTACACCTTC	CASSPQVNYGYTF
TRBV27	NA	TRBD2	TRBJ2-2	TGTGCCAGCAGTTCGAAGACTAGCGGGATATCTCTCACCGGGGAGCTGTTTTTT	CASSSKTSGISLTGELFF
TRBV9	few	NA	TRBJ1-5	TGTGCCAGCAGCGTAGGACAAAATAGCAATCAGCCCCAGCATTTT	CASSVGQNSNQPQHF
TRBV6-4	NA	NA	TRBJ2-1	TGTGCCAGCAGCCCCATGGGGGGAGAGGCCTACAATGAGCAGTTCTTC	CASSPMGGEAYNEQFF